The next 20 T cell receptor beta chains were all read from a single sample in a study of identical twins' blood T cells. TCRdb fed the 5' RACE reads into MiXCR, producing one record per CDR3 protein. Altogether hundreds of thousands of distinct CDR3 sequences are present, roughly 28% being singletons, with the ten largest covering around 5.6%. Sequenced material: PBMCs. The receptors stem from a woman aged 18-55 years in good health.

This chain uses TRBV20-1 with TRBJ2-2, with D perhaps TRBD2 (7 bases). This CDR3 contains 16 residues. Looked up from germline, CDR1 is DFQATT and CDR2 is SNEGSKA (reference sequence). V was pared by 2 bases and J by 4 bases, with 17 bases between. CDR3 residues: CSARKGGAQSTGELFF. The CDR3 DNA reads TGCAGTGCTAGAAAGGGGGGGGCTCAGAGCACCGGGGAGCTGTTTTTT.

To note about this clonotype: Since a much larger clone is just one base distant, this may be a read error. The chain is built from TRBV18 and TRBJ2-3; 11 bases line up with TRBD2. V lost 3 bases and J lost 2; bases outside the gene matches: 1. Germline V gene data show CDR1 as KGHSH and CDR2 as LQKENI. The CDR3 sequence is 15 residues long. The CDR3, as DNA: TGTGCCAGCTCACCGGGACTAGCGGCCACAGATACGCAGTATTTT. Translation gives CASSPGLAATDTQYF.

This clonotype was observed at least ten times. The CDR3: CSVDGLAEATQYF. The CDR3 nucleotides read TGCAGCGTTGATGGTCTAGCGGAAGCTACGCAGTATTTT. V gene TRBV29-1 combines with J gene TRBJ2-3, with TRBD2 matching 7 bases. The CDR3 has 13 amino acids. CDR1 SQVTM and CDR2 ANQGSEA come from the germline V gene. After removal of 3 bases from V and 8 bases from J, the junction contained 8 bases not matched to a gene.

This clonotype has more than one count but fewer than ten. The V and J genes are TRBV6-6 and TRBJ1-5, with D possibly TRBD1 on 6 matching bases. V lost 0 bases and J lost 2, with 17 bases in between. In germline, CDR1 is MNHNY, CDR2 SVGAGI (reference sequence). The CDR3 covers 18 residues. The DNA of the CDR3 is TGTGCCAGCAGTTACTCAACTCGTAGGGGGTTTGGCAATCAGCCCCAGCATTTT. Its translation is CASSYSTRRGFGNQPQHF.

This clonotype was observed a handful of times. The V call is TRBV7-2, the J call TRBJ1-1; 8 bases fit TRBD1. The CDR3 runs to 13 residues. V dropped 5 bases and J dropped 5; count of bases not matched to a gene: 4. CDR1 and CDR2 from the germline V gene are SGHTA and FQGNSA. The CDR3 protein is CASSLQGVTEAFF. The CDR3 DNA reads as TGTGCCAGCAGCCTACAGGGGGTTACTGAAGCTTTCTTT.

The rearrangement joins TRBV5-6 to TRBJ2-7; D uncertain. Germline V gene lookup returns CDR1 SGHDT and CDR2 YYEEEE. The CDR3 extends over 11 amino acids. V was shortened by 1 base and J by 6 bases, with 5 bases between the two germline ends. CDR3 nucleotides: TGTGCCAGCAGCTTGTCGGTCGAGCAGTACTTC. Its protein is CASSLSVEQYF.

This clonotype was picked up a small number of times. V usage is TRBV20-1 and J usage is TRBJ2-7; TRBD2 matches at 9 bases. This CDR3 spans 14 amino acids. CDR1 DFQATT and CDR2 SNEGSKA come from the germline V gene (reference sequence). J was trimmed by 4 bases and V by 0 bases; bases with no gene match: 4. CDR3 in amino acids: CSARDSGSFYEQYF. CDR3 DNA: TGCAGTGCTAGAGATAGCGGGAGTTTTTACGAGCAGTACTTC.

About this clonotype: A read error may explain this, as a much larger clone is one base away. The CDR3 DNA reads TGTGCCAGCAGTTGCTCGAAGCAGGAATATCAGCCCCAGCATTTT. This encodes CASSCSKQEYQPQHF. V usage is TRBV6-2 or TRBV6-3 and J usage is TRBJ1-5; D ambiguous. Trimming took 4 bases from V and 5 from J, leaving 15 bases between them. The CDR3 is 15 residues long. The germline gives CDR1 MNHEY, CDR2 SVGEGT.

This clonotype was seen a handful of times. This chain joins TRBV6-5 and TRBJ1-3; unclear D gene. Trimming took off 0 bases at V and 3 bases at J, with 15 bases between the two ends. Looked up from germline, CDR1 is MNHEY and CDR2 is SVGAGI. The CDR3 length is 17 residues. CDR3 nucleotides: TGTGCCAGCAGTTACTCGATACTGGCGCAGGATGGAAACACCATATATTTT. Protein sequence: CASSYSILAQDGNTIYF.

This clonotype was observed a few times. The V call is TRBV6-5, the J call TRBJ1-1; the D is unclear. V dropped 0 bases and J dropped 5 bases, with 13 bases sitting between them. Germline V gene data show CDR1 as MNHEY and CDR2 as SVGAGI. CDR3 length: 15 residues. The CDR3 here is CASSYSVGLGTEAFF. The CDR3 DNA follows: TGTGCCAGCAGTTACTCGGTTGGCCTGGGGACTGAAGCTTTCTTT.

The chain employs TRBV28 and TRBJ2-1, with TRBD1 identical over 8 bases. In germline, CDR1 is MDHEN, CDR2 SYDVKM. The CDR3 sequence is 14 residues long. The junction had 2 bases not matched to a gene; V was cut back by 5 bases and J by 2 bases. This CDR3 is CASSRTGTYNEQFF. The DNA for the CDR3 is TGTGCCAGCAGTCGGACAGGGACCTACAATGAGCAGTTCTTC.

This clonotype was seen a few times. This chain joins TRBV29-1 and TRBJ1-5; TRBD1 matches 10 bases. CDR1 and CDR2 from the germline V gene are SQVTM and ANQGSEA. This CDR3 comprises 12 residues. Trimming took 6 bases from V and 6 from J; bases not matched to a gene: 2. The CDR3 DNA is TGCAGCGTGGGACAGGGGACTCAGCCCCAGCATTTT. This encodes CSVGQGTQPQHF.

CDR3 amino acids: CSARDHSGEGASSYNEQFF. The DNA of the CDR3 is TGCAGTGCTAGAGATCATTCAGGGGAGGGGGCAAGCTCCTACAATGAGCAGTTCTTC. The J gene is TRBJ2-1, the V gene TRBV20-1, with D perhaps given as TRBD1 or TRBD2 (7 bases each). V gave up 0 bases and J gave up 0 bases, with 21 bases separating them. The CDR3 covers 19 residues. CDR1 and CDR2 from the germline V gene are DFQATT and SNEGSKA (reference sequence).

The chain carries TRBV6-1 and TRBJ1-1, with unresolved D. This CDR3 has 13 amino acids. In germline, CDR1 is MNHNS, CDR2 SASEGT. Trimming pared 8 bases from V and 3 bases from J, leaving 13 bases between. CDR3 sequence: CASGERWYTEAFF. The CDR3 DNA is TGTGCCAGCGGAGAGCGTTGGTACACTGAAGCTTTCTTT.

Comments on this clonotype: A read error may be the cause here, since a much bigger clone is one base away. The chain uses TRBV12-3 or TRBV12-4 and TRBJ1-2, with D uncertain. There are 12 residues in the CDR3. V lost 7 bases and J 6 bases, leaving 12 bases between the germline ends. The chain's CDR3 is CASNQGSDGYTF. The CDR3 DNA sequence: TGTGCCAGCAATCAAGGGTCGGATGGCTACACCTTC.

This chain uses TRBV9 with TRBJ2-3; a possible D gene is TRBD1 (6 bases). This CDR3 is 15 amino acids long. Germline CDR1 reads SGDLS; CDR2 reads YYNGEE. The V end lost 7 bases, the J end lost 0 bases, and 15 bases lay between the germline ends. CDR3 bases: TGTGCCAGCTCACCAGGGGCTAGAAGCACAGATACGCAGTATTTT. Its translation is CASSPGARSTDTQYF.

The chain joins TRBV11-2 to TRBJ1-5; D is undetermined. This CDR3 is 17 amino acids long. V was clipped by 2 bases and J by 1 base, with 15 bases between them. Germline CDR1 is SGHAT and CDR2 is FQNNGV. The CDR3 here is CASSLSSWGGSNQPQHF. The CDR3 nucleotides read TGTGCCAGCAGCTTATCGTCTTGGGGAGGCAGCAATCAGCCCCAGCATTTT.

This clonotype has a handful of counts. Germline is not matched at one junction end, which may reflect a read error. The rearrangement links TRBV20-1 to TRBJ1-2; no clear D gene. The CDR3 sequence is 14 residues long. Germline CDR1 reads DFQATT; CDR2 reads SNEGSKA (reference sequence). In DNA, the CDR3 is TGCAGTGCTAGCCCACCGGGAGTTAACTATGGCTACACCTTT. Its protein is CSASPPGVNYGYTF.

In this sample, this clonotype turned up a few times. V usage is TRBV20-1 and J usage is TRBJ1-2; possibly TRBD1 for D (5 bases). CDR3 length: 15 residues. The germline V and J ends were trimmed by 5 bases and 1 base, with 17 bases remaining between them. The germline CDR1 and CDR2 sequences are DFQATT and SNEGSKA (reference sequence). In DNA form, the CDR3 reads TGCAGTGCTGAGGGAACAGGAAAGGATAACTATGGCTACACCTTC. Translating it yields CSAEGTGKDNYGYTF.

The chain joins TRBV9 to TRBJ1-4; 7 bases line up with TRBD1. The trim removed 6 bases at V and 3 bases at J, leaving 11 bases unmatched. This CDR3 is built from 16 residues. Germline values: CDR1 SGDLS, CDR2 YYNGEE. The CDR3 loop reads CASTRTGASANEKLFF. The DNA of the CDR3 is TGTGCCAGCACACGTACAGGGGCCTCGGCTAATGAAAAACTGTTTTTT.